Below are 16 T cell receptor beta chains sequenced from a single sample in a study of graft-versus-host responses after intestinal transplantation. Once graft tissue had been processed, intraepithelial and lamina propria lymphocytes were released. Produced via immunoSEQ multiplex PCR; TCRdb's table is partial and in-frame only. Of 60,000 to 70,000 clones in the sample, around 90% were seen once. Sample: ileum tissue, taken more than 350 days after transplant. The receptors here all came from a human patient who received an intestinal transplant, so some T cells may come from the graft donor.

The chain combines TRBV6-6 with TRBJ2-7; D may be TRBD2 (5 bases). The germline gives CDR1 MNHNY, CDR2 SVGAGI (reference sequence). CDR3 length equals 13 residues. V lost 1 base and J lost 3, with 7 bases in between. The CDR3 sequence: CASSYYRDYEQYF. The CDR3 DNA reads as TGTGCCAGCAGTTACTACCGGGACTACGAGCAGTACTTC.

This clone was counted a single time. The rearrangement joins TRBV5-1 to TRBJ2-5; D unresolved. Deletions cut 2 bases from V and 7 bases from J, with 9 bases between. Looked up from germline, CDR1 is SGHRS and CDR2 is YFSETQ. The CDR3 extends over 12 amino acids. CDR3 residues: CASSLMSSTQYF. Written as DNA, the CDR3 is TGCGCCAGCAGCTTAATGTCTTCGACCCAGTACTTC.

This CDR3 is CASRTGTIMHGYTF. CDR3 nucleotide sequence: TGTGCCAGCAGAACCGGGACGATTATGCATGGCTACACCTTC. The rearrangement links TRBV7-9 to TRBJ1-2; D might be TRBD1 (5 bases). This CDR3 is built from 14 residues. Germline values: CDR1 SEHNR, CDR2 FQNEAQ (reference sequence). The V end lost 6 bases, the J end lost 6 bases, and 17 bases lay between the germline ends.

The CDR3, as DNA: TGTGCCAGCAGCCTCACAGGGAGGCGATACTATGGCTACACCTTC. Its protein is CASSLTGRRYYGYTF. The chain employs TRBV7-9 and TRBJ1-2; the D gene is possibly TRBD1 (6 bases). The CDR3 totals 15 residues. Trimming shortened V by 5 bases and J by 3 bases, and 16 bases separated the two germline ends. Germline V gives CDR1 SEHNR, CDR2 FQNEAQ (reference sequence).

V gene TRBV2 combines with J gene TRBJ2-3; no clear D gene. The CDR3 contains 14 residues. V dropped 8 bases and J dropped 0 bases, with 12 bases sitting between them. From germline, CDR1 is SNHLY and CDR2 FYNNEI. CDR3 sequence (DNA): TGTGCCAGCGGTAGGGCAGCTAGCACAGATACGCAGTATTTT. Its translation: CASGRAASTDTQYF.

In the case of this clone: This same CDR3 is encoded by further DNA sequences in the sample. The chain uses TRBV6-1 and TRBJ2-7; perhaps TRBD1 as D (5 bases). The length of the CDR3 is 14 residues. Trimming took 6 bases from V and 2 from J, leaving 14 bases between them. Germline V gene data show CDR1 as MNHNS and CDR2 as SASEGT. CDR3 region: CASSRMTAPYEQYF. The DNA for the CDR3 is TGTGCCAGCAGCCGGATGACAGCTCCCTACGAGCAGTACTTC.

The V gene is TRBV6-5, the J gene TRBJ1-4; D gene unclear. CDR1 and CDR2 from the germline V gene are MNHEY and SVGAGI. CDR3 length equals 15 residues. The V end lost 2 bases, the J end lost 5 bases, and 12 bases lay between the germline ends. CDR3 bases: TGTGCCAGCAGTTACCAACCGGACGGGAATGAAAAACTGTTTTTT. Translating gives CASSYQPDGNEKLFF.

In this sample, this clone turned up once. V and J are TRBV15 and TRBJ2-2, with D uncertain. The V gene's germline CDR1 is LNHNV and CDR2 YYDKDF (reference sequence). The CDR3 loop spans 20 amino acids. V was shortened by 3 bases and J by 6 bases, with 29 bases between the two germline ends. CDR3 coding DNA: TGTGCCACCAGCAGGGCCTTTCCCCTATCACCTCTTTGGGCGCCCGGGGAGCTGTTTTTT. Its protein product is CATSRAFPLSPLWAPGELFF.

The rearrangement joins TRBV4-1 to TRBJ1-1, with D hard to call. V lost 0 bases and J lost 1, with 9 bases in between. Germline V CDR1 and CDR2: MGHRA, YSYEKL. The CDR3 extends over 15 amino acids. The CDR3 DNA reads TGCGCCAGCAGCCAAGATCCTCTACAGAACACTGAAGCTTTCTTT. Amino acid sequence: CASSQDPLQNTEAFF.

The CDR3 loop is CASSYSTGEGSEQFF. The CDR3 DNA sequence: TGTGCCAGCAGTTACTCAACAGGGGAGGGCAGCGAGCAGTTCTTC. The chain couples TRBV6-5 to TRBJ2-1; perhaps D is TRBD1 or TRBD2 (7 bases each). V lost 0 bases, J lost 10 bases, and 16 bases lay in between. CDR3 size: 15 residues. Per the germline V gene, CDR1 is MNHEY and CDR2 is SVGAGI.

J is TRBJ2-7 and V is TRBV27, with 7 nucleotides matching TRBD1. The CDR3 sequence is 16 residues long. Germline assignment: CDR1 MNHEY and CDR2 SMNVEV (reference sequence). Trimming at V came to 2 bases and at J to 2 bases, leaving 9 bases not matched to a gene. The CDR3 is CASSLVQGVQTYEQYF. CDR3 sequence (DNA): TGTGCCAGCAGTTTAGTTCAGGGGGTTCAAACCTACGAGCAGTACTTC.

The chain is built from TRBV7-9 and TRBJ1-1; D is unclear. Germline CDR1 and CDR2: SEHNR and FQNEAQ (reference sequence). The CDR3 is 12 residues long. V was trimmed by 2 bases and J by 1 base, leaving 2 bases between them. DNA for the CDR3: TGTGCCAGCAGCTTATGGAACACTGAAGCTTTCTTT. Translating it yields CASSLWNTEAFF.

The DNA for the CDR3 is TGTGCCAGCAGCGGAGCGAAAGAGACCCAGTACTTC. Translating it yields CASSGAKETQYF. The rearrangement joins TRBV7-9 to TRBJ2-5; D remains ambiguous. This CDR3 comprises 12 residues. V was trimmed by 5 bases and J by 3 bases, leaving 7 bases between them. Germline V gene data show CDR1 as SEHNR and CDR2 as FQNEAQ (reference sequence).

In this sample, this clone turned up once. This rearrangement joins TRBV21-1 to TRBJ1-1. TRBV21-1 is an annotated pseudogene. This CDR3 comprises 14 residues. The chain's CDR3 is CASSKADLNTEAFF. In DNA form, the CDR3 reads TGTGCCAGCAGCAAAGCGGACCTGAACACTGAAGCTTTCTTT.

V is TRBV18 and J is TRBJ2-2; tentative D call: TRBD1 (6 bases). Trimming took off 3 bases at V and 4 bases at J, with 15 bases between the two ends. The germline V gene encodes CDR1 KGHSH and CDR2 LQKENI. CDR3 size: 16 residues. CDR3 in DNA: TGTGCCAGCTCACCCCTCCAGGGGCCGACCACCGGGGAGCTGTTTTTT. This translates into CASSPLQGPTTGELFF. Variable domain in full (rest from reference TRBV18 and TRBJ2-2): NAGVMQNPRHLVRRRGQEARLRCSPMKGHSHVYWYRQLPEEGLKFMVYLQKENIIDESGMPKERFSAEFPKEGPSILRIQQVVRGDSAAYFCASSPLQGPTTGELFFGEGSRLTVL.

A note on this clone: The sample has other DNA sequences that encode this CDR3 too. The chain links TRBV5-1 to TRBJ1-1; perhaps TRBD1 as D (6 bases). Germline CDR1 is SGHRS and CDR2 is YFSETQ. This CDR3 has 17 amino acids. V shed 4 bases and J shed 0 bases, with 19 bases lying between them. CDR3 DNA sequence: TGCGCCAGCAGCCTATCAGGGGCGCCGGTAATGAACACTGAAGCTTTCTTT. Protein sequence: CASSLSGAPVMNTEAFF.